One sample yielded the 30 T cell receptor beta chains listed below, sequenced in a study of blood T cells in healthy people across ages. A second PCR of about 7 to 12 cycles used a sample-barcoded 5' primer and a J-beta primer mix. TCRdb redid the calling of the 5' RACE reads with MiXCR, one entry per CDR3 protein. Of 1.5 million or so distinct CDR3 sequences in the sample, 42% were seen once. The sequenced sample was blood. All receptors derive from a young woman in good health.

The chain has TRBV3-1 and TRBJ1-2; 7 bases fit TRBD1. CDR3 length equals 17 residues. CDR1 is LGHDT and CDR2 is YNNKEL in the germline V gene (reference sequence). V shed 4 bases and J 2 bases; nucleotides not matched to a gene: 13. For the CDR3, the DNA is TGTGCCAGCAGCCCAGGGGACAGTGGGGTTTTAAACTATGGCTACACCTTC. This codes for CASSPGDSGVLNYGYTF.

This sequence joins TRBV4-2 and TRBJ1-2; tentatively, D is TRBD1 (6 bases). Deletions cut 7 bases from V and 3 bases from J, with 21 bases between. The germline gives CDR1 LGHNA, CDR2 YNFKEQ. The CDR3 has 16 residues. The CDR3 DNA reads as TGTGCCAGCACCGCCGGAGGGGGATCGCCTTACTATGGCTACACCTTC. Translated: CASTAGGGSPYYGYTF.

V gene TRBV9 combines with J gene TRBJ2-7; TRBD1 aligns across 9 bases. V was clipped by 5 bases and J by 5 bases; unmatched bases: 11. The CDR3 is 15 amino acids. Germline V gene sequence: CDR1 SGDLS, CDR2 YYNGEE. CDR3 loop: CASSFGQGSIHEQYF. CDR3 coding DNA: TGTGCCAGCAGTTTTGGACAGGGGAGTATCCACGAGCAGTACTTC. Complete variable domain (other parts from reference TRBV9 and TRBJ2-7): DSGVTQTPKHLITATGQRVTLRCSPRSGDLSVYWYQQSLDQGLQFLIQYYNGEERAKGNILERFSAQQFPDLHSELNLSSLELGDSALYFCASSFGQGSIHEQYFGPGTRLTVT.

The J gene is TRBJ1-2, the V gene TRBV7-2; D possibly corresponds to TRBD1 (6 bases). The CDR3 has 14 amino acids. CDR1 and CDR2 (germline): SGHTA, FQGNSA. With 1 base removed from V and 6 bases from J, the gap between germline ends came to 12 bases. Here the CDR3 reads CASSLGRGINGYTF. CDR3 nucleotide sequence: TGTGCCAGCAGCTTAGGCAGGGGTATAAATGGCTACACCTTC.

V is TRBV4-1 and J is TRBJ1-1, with 7 nucleotides matching TRBD1. The CDR3 extends over 16 amino acids. V shed 4 bases, J shed 1 base, and the junction held 9 bases outside the gene matches. Germline CDR1 and CDR2: MGHRA and YSYEKL. The CDR3 spells CASSPWDSLTNTEAFF. The CDR3 bases are TGCGCCAGCAGCCCCTGGGACAGCCTTACGAACACTGAAGCTTTCTTT.

This clonotype came up a few times. V and J are TRBV7-2 and TRBJ1-1; a possible D gene is TRBD1 (6 bases). The V gene lost 5 bases and the J gene lost 5 bases, with 15 bases spanning the gap. The V gene's germline CDR1 is SGHTA and CDR2 FQGNSA. This CDR3 comprises 14 residues. Here the CDR3 reads CASSAQGARTEAFF. DNA for the CDR3: TGTGCCAGCAGCGCACAGGGTGCCAGGACTGAAGCTTTCTTT.

The CDR3 bases are TGTGCCAGCAGTTTCCGGCAGACCTATAATTCACCCCTCCACTTT. It codes for CASSFRQTYNSPLHF. The J gene is TRBJ1-6, the V gene TRBV27; the D is unclear. The germline V and J ends were trimmed by 3 bases and 2 bases, with 8 bases remaining between them. CDR3 length: 15 amino acids. The germline V gene has CDR1 MNHEY and CDR2 SMNVEV (reference sequence).

This clonotype has a count of ten or more. The chain uses TRBV6-5 and TRBJ1-2; TRBD1 aligns across 11 bases. Germline loops: CDR1 MNHEY, CDR2 SVGAGI. Germline trimming cut 0 bases from V and 4 bases from J; bases unmatched to any gene: 4. The CDR3 spans 16 residues. The CDR3 DNA sequence: TGTGCCAGCAGTTACTCGCGGACAGGGGGCTTCTATGGCTACACCTTC. Its translation is CASSYSRTGGFYGYTF.

The count of this clonotype is one. The gene calls are TRBV12-3 or TRBV12-4 and TRBJ1-2, with TRBD1 matching over 7 bases. Trimming cost V 6 bases and J 5 bases; bases outside gene matches: 6. The CDR3 is made up of 13 amino acids. In DNA, the CDR3 is TGTGCCAGCAGGAACAGGGGCGGGTATGGCTACACCTTC. Amino acids: CASRNRGGYGYTF.

This clonotype was observed a few times. The chain recombines TRBV9 with TRBJ2-1; D uncertain. CDR1 is SGDLS, CDR2 YYNGEE, per germline. The V end lost 0 bases, the J end lost 12 bases, and 13 bases lay between the germline ends. This CDR3 has 13 amino acids. CDR3 residues: CASSVGPLDRQFF. In DNA form, the CDR3 reads TGTGCCAGCAGCGTAGGTCCCCTAGATCGGCAGTTCTTC.

This chain joins TRBV9 and TRBJ1-2; D uncertain. The germline gives CDR1 SGDLS, CDR2 YYNGEE. V was shortened by 4 bases and J by 3 bases, with 10 bases between the two germline ends. The CDR3 has 13 residues. The CDR3 loop reads CASSPTADYGYTF. CDR3 nucleotides: TGTGCCAGCAGCCCGACCGCGGACTATGGCTACACCTTC.

There are a few counts of this clonotype. V is TRBV7-6 and J is TRBJ2-7; D gene ambiguous. From germline, CDR1 is SGHVS and CDR2 FNYEAQ. This CDR3 has 13 amino acids. V lost 5 bases, J lost 3 bases, and 11 bases lay in between. In DNA form, the CDR3 reads TGTGCCAGCAGCGTGGGCAGCCACTACGAGCAGTACTTC. It is translated as CASSVGSHYEQYF.

J is TRBJ2-5 and V is TRBV5-6; 9 bases match TRBD2. The junction had 13 bases not matched to a gene; V was cut back by 2 bases and J by 11 bases. CDR3 length: 15 amino acids. In germline, CDR1 is SGHDT, CDR2 YYEEEE. CDR3 DNA: TGTGCCAGCAGCTTTGGAAGCGGGGGGCCCGGAGAGCAGTACTTC. It is translated as CASSFGSGGPGEQYF.

The count of this clonotype is one. V gene TRBV27 combines with J gene TRBJ1-2, with 8 bases that match TRBD1. Trimming took 3 bases from V and 4 from J; bases not matched to a gene: 7. Germline V gene sequence: CDR1 MNHEY, CDR2 SMNVEV (reference sequence). The CDR3 length is 15 residues. This CDR3 reads CASSFYQGAGYGYTF. DNA of the CDR3: TGTGCCAGCAGTTTTTATCAGGGGGCCGGCTATGGCTACACCTTC.

The chain couples TRBV6-2 or TRBV6-3 to TRBJ1-5, with D tentatively TRBD1 (5 bases). CDR1 and CDR2 from the germline V gene are MNHEY and SVGEGT. V lost 5 bases, J lost 1 base, and 21 bases lay in between. This CDR3 spans 18 amino acids. This CDR3 reads CASSQWIGPRGSNQPQHF. Here the CDR3 DNA reads TGTGCCAGCAGTCAATGGATCGGCCCCCGGGGGAGCAATCAGCCCCAGCATTTT.

The chain carries TRBV6-6 and TRBJ1-6; D is perhaps TRBD1 (6 bases). This CDR3 has 15 residues. V was pared by 7 bases and J by 7 bases, with 17 bases between. Germline assignment: CDR1 MNHNY and CDR2 SVGAGI (reference sequence). The CDR3 sequence: CASTLRRGGNSPLHF. Here the CDR3 DNA reads TGTGCCAGCACTCTAAGAAGAGGGGGAAATTCACCCCTCCACTTT.

The chain couples TRBV7-2 to TRBJ2-1, with D hard to call. Gene TRBJ2-7 matches the end of the DNA better, so the J call may be wrong. This CDR3 region has 18 residues. Germline V lookup: CDR1 SGHTA, CDR2 FQGNSA. CDR3 nucleotide sequence: TGTGCCAGCAGCTTAGTTGGGATTAGGAGACGCAAGTACAATGAGCAGTACTTC. It specifies CASSLVGIRRRKYNEQYF.

The gene calls are TRBV7-6 and TRBJ2-3; D not resolved. Trimming pared 5 bases from V and 6 bases from J, leaving 15 bases between. This CDR3 is built from 14 residues. The V gene's germline CDR1 is SGHVS and CDR2 FNYEAQ. The CDR3 here is CASSVNSLGDTQYF. The CDR3 DNA follows: TGTGCCAGCAGCGTAAACAGTCTAGGGGATACGCAGTATTTT.

The V call is TRBV2, the J call TRBJ2-7; 8 nucleotides line up with TRBD2. The CDR3 consists of 14 residues. Trimming took 4 bases from V and 7 from J; bases not matched to a gene: 9. CDR1 is SNHLY and CDR2 is FYNNEI in the germline V gene. The CDR3 DNA follows: TGTGCCAGCAGTGTGCGAGCGGGGGAGGATGAGCAGTACTTC. It specifies CASSVRAGEDEQYF.

The CDR3 protein is CASSQDQARVNEQYF. The CDR3, as DNA: TGTGCCAGCAGCCAAGATCAGGCCAGGGTCAATGAGCAGTACTTC. The rearrangement uses TRBV3-1 and TRBJ2-5, with TRBD1 as a possible D gene (5 bases). CDR3 length: 15 amino acids. The V end lost 0 bases, the J end lost 11 bases, and 19 bases lay between the germline ends. The germline CDR1 and CDR2 sequences are LGHDT and YNNKEL (reference sequence).

This clonotype was seen more than once but under ten times. The rearrangement joins TRBV9 to TRBJ2-5; 10 nucleotides match TRBD2. Trimming at V came to 0 bases and at J to 4 bases, leaving 12 bases not matched to a gene. From germline, CDR1 is SGDLS and CDR2 YYNGEE. The CDR3 has 18 residues. The CDR3 bases are TGTGCCAGCAGCGTAGGTCGAGCGGGAGGGCCTATTGGAGAGACCCAGTACTTC. Encoded protein: CASSVGRAGGPIGETQYF.

This clonotype was counted between two and nine times. This chain uses TRBV9 with TRBJ2-5; TRBD2 matches 7 bases. The germline gives CDR1 SGDLS, CDR2 YYNGEE. With V trimmed by 0 bases and J by 1 base, 3 bases remained unmatched. This CDR3 comprises 15 residues. As DNA, the CDR3 is TGTGCCAGCAGCGTAGTGCCTAGCGGCCAAGAGACCCAGTACTTC. This sequence encodes CASSVVPSGQETQYF.

The genes are TRBV15 and TRBJ1-2; D is unresolved. Trimming left V 0 bases short and J 2 bases short, with 10 bases between. Germline V gene data show CDR1 as LNHNV and CDR2 as YYDKDF (reference sequence). This CDR3 has 15 residues. CDR3 residues: CATSREGIGNYGYTF. The CDR3 bases are TGTGCCACCAGCAGAGAGGGGATAGGGAACTATGGCTACACCTTC. The variable domain in full, with the rest retrieved from reference TRBV15 and TRBJ1-2, is DAMVIQNPRYQVTQFGKPVTLSCSQTLNHNVMYWYQQKSSQAPKLLFHYYDKDFNNEADTPDNFQSRRPNTSFCFLDIRSPGLGDTAMYLCATSREGIGNYGYTFGSGTRLTVV.

J is TRBJ2-5 and V is TRBV2; D may match TRBD1 or TRBD2 (5 bases each). With the DNA end fitting TRBJ2-7 better, the J assignment may be wrong. The germline V gene has CDR1 SNHLY and CDR2 FYNNEI. This CDR3 contains 14 residues. This chain's CDR3 is CASTSGEGLYEQYF. In nucleotides, the CDR3 is TGTGCCAGCACGTCAGGTGAGGGGCTCTACGAGCAGTACTTC.

This clonotype was picked up a small number of times. The chain carries TRBV6-2 or TRBV6-3 and TRBJ1-5; no firm D call. Deletions cut 5 bases from V and 4 bases from J, with 9 bases between. The germline gives CDR1 MNHEY, CDR2 SVGEGT. This CDR3 has 13 residues. The CDR3, as DNA: TGTGCCAGCAGTGGGCAGCGGAATCAGCCCCAGCATTTT. Translated, it gives CASSGQRNQPQHF.

This clonotype was counted at least ten times. The chain carries TRBV3-1 and TRBJ2-3; D perhaps matches TRBD1 (5 bases). The CDR3 runs to 11 residues. Trimming pared 6 bases from V and 6 bases from J, leaving 7 bases between. CDR1 is LGHDT, CDR2 YNNKEL, per germline (reference sequence). CDR3 coding DNA: TGTGCCAGCAGAGGGGTGGATACGCAGTATTTT. This translates into CASRGVDTQYF.

J is TRBJ2-5 and V is TRBV7-2; 8 bases line up with TRBD1. This CDR3 region has 13 residues. V trimming: 0 bases; J trimming: 7 bases; junction bases outside the gene matches: 1. Germline CDR1 is SGHTA and CDR2 is FQGNSA. The CDR3 bases are TGTGCCAGCAGCTTAGCAACAGGGGGGACCCAGTACTTC. Its translation: CASSLATGGTQYF.

The V gene is TRBV12-3 or TRBV12-4, the J gene TRBJ2-6, with D perhaps TRBD1 (5 bases). V lost 4 bases and J 0 bases, leaving 10 bases between the germline ends. The CDR3 has 16 residues. The CDR3 loop reads CASSWGGLSGANVLTF. The CDR3 DNA is TGTGCCAGCAGTTGGGGCGGCCTCTCTGGGGCCAACGTCCTGACTTTC.

The chain has TRBV7-2 and TRBJ2-7, with D possibly being TRBD1 or TRBD2 (7 bases each). The CDR3 spans 14 residues. Germline-derived CDR1 and CDR2 are SGHTA and FQGNSA. V lost 7 bases and J 0 bases, leaving 13 bases between the germline ends. In nucleotides, the CDR3 is TGTGCCAGCACCAGGGGGGGGAGCTCCTACGAGCAGTACTTC. This gives the protein CASTRGGSSYEQYF.

A few counts support this clonotype. CDR3 amino acids: CASSQDPRGQEGTDTQYF. The CDR3 DNA follows: TGCGCCAGCAGCCAAGATCCGCGGGGACAGGAGGGGACAGATACGCAGTATTTT. The chain employs TRBV4-3 and TRBJ2-3; the match to TRBD1 covers 8 bases. The CDR3 contains 18 residues. After removal of 0 bases from V and 3 bases from J, the junction contained 11 bases not matched to a gene. Germline V lookup: CDR1 LGHNA, CDR2 YSLEER.